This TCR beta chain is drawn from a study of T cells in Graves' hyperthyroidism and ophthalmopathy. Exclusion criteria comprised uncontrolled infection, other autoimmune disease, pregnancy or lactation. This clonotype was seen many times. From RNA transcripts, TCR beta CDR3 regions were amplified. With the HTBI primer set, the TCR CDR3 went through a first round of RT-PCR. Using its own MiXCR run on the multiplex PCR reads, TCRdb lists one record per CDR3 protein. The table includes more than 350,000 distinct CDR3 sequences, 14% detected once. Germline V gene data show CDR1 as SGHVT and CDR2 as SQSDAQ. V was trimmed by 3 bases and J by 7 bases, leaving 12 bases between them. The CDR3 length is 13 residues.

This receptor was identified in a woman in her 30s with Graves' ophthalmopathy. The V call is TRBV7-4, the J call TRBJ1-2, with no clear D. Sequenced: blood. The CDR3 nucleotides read TGTGCCAGCAGCTTTGCTCAACTATGTGGCTACACCTTC. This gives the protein CASSFAQLCGYTF.